This T cell receptor (beta chain) was profiled in a study of T-cell memory formation after mild COVID-19. About the study: For the most part, TCR clusters were specific to one donor. General study findings and limits: Contracting clones from day 15 to 85 had balanced CD4/CD8; later expanders favoured CD4+.

Germline loops: CDR1 MNHNY, CDR2 SVGAGI (reference sequence). Trimming took 6 bases from V and 2 from J, leaving 16 bases between them. The CDR3 consists of 15 residues. Details on this clonotype: Its antigen is still unknown.

TCRdb analysed the 5' RACE reads with MiXCR anew, one entry per CDR3 protein. This table has under 150,000 distinct CDR3 sequences, about 20% appearing once. This TCR was recovered from a man aged 18 to 30 who had mild COVID-19 (a few samples of this study predate the infection). Cell type and time point are not known. J is TRBJ1-2 and V is TRBV6-6; weak D call: TRBD1 (5 bases). Sequenced: PBMCs or a T cell subset sorted from them (not recorded which). This CDR3 reads CASSLSGTVNYGYTF. As DNA, the CDR3 is TGTGCCAGCAGCCTCTCAGGGACCGTGAACTATGGCTACACCTTC.